The 6 T cell receptor beta chains given below trace back to one sample, sequenced in a study of T cell repertoires in cytomegalovirus infection. MiXCR was run by TCRdb on the reads, yielding one entry per CDR3 protein. The sample lists 290,000 or so distinct CDR3 sequences, under 30% seen once, with approximately 15% in the top ten. Sequenced material: PBMCs. All receptors come from a human donor in good health (CMV status not recorded). Some clones in this sample may be carry-over from other donors' samples.

The table lists this clonotype with a few counts. The CDR3, as DNA: TGCAGCGCCACGGACGTAAGCTCCTACAATGAGCAGTTCTTC. Translated, it gives CSATDVSSYNEQFF. V gene TRBV29-1 combines with J gene TRBJ2-1; D is uncertain. V dropped 7 bases and J dropped 0 bases, with 13 bases sitting between them. Germline lookup yields CDR1 SQVTM and CDR2 ANQGSEA. CDR3 length: 14 amino acids.

This clonotype was seen a few times. The V gene is TRBV19, the J gene TRBJ2-1, with no clear D. In germline, CDR1 is LNHDA, CDR2 SQIVND (reference sequence). The CDR3 runs 13 residues. The V and J ends lost 5 bases and 13 bases respectively, with 18 bases between them. The CDR3 nucleotides read TGTGCCAGTAGTCTCCGAGACCTATTGGGACAGTTCTTC. It is translated as CASSLRDLLGQFF.

The rearrangement links TRBV20-1 to TRBJ1-5; D remains unclear. The germline CDR1 and CDR2 sequences are DFQATT and SNEGSKA (reference sequence). V was trimmed by 2 bases and J by 0 bases, leaving 8 bases between them. CDR3 length: 14 residues. The CDR3 DNA reads as TGCAGTGCTAGACCCGGCTATAGCAATCAGCCCCAGCATTTT. Translation gives CSARPGYSNQPQHF.

In this sample, this clonotype turned up a few times. The chain has TRBV9 and TRBJ2-1; D is unclear. V lost 0 bases and J lost 1, with 8 bases in between. The CDR3 length is 15 residues. CDR1 and CDR2 from the germline V gene are SGDLS and YYNGEE. The CDR3 DNA reads as TGTGCCAGCAGCGTAGGAGTGGGGTCCTACAATGAGCAGTTCTTC. It encodes CASSVGVGSYNEQFF.

This clonotype has a handful of counts. The chain is built from TRBV20-1 and TRBJ1-5; 10 bases are shared with TRBD1. The V gene end was trimmed by 3 bases and the J gene end by 0 bases; junction bases not matched to a gene: 5. The CDR3 has 16 amino acids. Germline V gene sequence: CDR1 DFQATT, CDR2 SNEGSKA (reference sequence). CDR3 DNA sequence: TGCAGTGCTAGCGCGACAGGGGGCTATAGCAATCAGCCCCAGCATTTT. This gives the protein CSASATGGYSNQPQHF.

This clonotype came up many times. V gene TRBV11-2 combines with J gene TRBJ2-3; 11 bases are a match to TRBD2. CDR3 length: 15 residues. Germline CDR1 reads SGHAT; CDR2 reads FQNNGV. V trimming: 2 bases; J trimming: 7 bases; junction bases outside the gene matches: 5. The CDR3 sequence is CASSLSTSGGNTQYF. The CDR3 region has the DNA TGTGCCAGCAGCTTAAGTACTAGCGGGGGAAATACGCAGTATTTT.